Sequencing of this T cell receptor (beta chain) was carried out in a study of blood T cell repertoires in COVID-19. On the study more broadly: From the United States, Italy and Spain came samples of acute and convalescent COVID-19. Sample material is recorded as cDNA or gDNA derived from T cells, B-cell-depleted T cells, or PBMCs.

CDR1 is SQVTM, CDR2 ANQGSEA, per germline. This CDR3 comprises 11 residues. J gave up 4 bases and V 7 bases, and 3 bases lay outside the gene matches. Per the original data handling: The assay estimated nucleated cells by amplifying reference gene primers. The assay was immunoSEQ multiplex PCR, and TCRdb's table has in-frame clones only and misses some. The V and J calls and the clone size are those of that table, but D and trimming were determined from the DNA. Among some 250,000 clones, about 79% were seen once, and the ten largest hold approximately 9.4%. This chain uses TRBV29-1 with TRBJ2-5; TRBD2 matches 7 bases. The receptor comes from a woman older than 75 with acute or convalescent COVID-19. The sample comprised peripheral blood. This CDR3 reads CSAGGGETQYF. DNA for the CDR3: TGCAGCGCTGGGGGGGGAGAGACCCAGTACTTC.